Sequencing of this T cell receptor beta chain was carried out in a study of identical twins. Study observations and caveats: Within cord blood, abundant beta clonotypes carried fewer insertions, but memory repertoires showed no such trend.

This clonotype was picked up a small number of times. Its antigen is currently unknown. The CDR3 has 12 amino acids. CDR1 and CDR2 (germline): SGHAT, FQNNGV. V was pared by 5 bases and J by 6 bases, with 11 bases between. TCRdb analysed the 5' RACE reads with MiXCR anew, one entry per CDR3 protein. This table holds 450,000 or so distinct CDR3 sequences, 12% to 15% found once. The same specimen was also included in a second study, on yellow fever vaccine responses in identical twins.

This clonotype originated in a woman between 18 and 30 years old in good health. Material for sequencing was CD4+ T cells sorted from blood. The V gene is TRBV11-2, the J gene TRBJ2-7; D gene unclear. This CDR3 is CASSRTDREQYF. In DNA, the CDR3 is TGTGCCAGCAGCAGGACGGACCGCGAGCAGTACTTC.